This T cell receptor beta chain was captured in a study of cytomegalovirus exposure and HLA in healthy donors. The CDR3 length is 14 residues. With V trimmed by 7 bases and J by 5 bases, 9 bases remained unmatched. Germline-derived CDR1 and CDR2 are MNHEY and SVGAGI. With 60 Vbeta and 13 Jbeta primers, the PCR was carried out. The data were produced by immunoSEQ multiplex PCR, yet TCRdb's version contains in-frame clones alone and is incomplete. This sample yields 100,000 or so clones, of which approximately 81% are seen a single time; 11% to 15% belongs to the top ten. The chain employs TRBV6-5 and TRBJ1-2, with 8 bases matching TRBD1. The clonotype comes from a male donor in good health and CMV-seropositive. Source material: PBMCs. The CDR3 loop is CASTPGQERYGYTF. DNA of the CDR3: TGTGCCAGCACTCCGGGACAGGAGAGATATGGCTACACCTTC.